Listed here is a single T cell receptor (beta chain). No antigen is known for it. This entry is derived from a study of cytomegalovirus exposure and HLA in healthy donors. Study outcomes and limitations: A prior analysis recorded that most TCR beta V segments were productive about 87% or about 30% of the time. Later on, an analysis showed TCR association rates differing by HLA locus, with DRB1 the most and HLA-C the fewest. In vitro confirmation showed three CMV-associated chains to be CMV antigen specific.

60 Vbeta and 13 Jbeta primers were used in PCR. Original processing methods: Approximately 11 million of 80 million or so unique TCR beta chains were shared, per a later count. The assay was immunoSEQ multiplex PCR, and TCRdb's table has in-frame clones only and misses some. For V, J and clone size, that table is used; D and trimming come from the DNA. The data contain 180,000 or so clones, about 80% of them singletons. This CDR3 is built from 18 residues. Germline assignment: CDR1 SGDLS and CDR2 YYNGEE. V shed 4 bases and J 4 bases; nucleotides not matched to a gene: 12. Specimen: PBMCs. V is TRBV9 and J is TRBJ2-2; 11 positions match TRBD2. This sequence originates from a man between 50 and 59 years old in good health and CMV-seropositive. In nucleotides, the CDR3 is TGTGCCAGCAGCCCCCGAATGACTAGCGGGGTCGGCACCGGGGAGCTGTTTTTT. The encoded protein is CASSPRMTSGVGTGELFF.